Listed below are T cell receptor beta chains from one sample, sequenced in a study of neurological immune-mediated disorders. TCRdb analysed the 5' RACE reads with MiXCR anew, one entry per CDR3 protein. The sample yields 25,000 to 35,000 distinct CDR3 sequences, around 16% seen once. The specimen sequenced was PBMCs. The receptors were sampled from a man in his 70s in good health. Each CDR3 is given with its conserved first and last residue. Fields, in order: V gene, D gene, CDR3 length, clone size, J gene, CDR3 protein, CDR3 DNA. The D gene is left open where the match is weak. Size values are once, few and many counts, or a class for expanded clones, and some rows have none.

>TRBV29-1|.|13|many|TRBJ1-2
CSVVGGGSYGYTF
TGCAGCGTTGTTGGGGGTGGAAGCTATGGCTACACCTTC
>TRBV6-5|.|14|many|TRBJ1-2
CASSSKTGPGGYTF
TGTGCCAGCAGTTCCAAGACAGGCCCAGGTGGCTACACCTTC
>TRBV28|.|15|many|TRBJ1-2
CASSSPSFPLRGYTF
TGTGCCAGCAGTTCCCCTTCATTCCCATTGAGGGGCTACACCTTC
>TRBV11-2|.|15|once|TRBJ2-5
CASSLVTGVAETQYF
TGTGCCAGCAGCTTAGTTACGGGGGTAGCAGAGACCCAGTACTTC
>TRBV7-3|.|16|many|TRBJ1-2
CASSLLQGEDPSGYTF
TGTGCCAGCAGCTTATTACAGGGCGAAGATCCGAGTGGCTACACCTTC
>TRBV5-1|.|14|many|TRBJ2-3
CASSLMGGTDTQYF
TGCGCCAGCAGCTTGATGGGGGGTACAGATACGCAGTATTTT
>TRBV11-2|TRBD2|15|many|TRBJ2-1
CASSLGTSGYNEQFF
TGTGCCAGCAGCTTAGGAACTAGCGGTTACAATGAGCAGTTCTTC
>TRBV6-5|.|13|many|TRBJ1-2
CASSYDGSYGYTF
TGTGCCAGCAGTTACGACGGATCCTATGGCTACACCTTC
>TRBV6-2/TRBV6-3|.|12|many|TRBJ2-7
CASSQVPFEQYF
TGTGCCAGCAGCCAAGTCCCGTTCGAGCAGTACTTC
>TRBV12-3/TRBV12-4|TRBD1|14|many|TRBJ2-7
CASSPRDRGYEQYF
TGTGCCAGCAGCCCTCGGGACAGGGGCTACGAGCAGTACTTC
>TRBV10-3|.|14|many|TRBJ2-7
CAISEYGGSYEQYF
TGTGCCATCAGTGAGTATGGGGGCTCCTACGAGCAGTACTTC
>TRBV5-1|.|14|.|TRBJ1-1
CAGSLVHSNTEAIF
TGCGCCGGCAGCTTGGTACACTCGAACACTGAAGCTATCTTT
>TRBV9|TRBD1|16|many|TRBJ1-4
CASSPRGDRADEKLFF
TGTGCCAGCAGCCCCAGAGGTGACAGGGCGGACGAAAAACTGTTTTTT
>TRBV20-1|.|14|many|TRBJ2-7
CSARDNRETYEQYF
TGCAGTGCTAGAGATAACAGGGAGACCTACGAGCAGTACTTC
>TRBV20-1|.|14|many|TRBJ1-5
CSARDHVGNQPQHF
TGCAGTGCTAGAGACCACGTCGGCAATCAGCCCCAGCATTTT
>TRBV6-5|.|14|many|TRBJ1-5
CASSTRGSNQPQHF
TGTGCCAGCAGTACCAGGGGAAGCAATCAGCCCCAGCATTTT
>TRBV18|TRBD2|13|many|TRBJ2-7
CASSPAGGYEQYF
TGTGCCAGCTCACCCGCGGGGGGATACGAGCAGTACTTC
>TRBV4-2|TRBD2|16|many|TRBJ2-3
CASSPNVAGETDTQYF
TGTGCCAGCAGCCCAAATGTAGCGGGGGAGACAGATACGCAGTATTTT
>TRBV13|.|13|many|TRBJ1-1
CASGSGARAEAFF
TGTGCCAGCGGCTCGGGGGCTCGAGCTGAAGCTTTCTTT
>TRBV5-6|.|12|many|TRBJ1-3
CASSLGGNTIYF
TGTGCCAGCAGCTTAGGGGGAAACACCATATATTTT
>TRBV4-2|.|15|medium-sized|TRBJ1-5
CASSQSGFTNQPQHF
TGTGCCAGCAGCCAATCAGGGTTTACCAATCAGCCCCAGCATTTT
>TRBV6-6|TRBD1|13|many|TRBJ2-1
CASTVQGVNEQFF
TGTGCCAGCACCGTCCAGGGGGTTAATGAGCAGTTCTTC
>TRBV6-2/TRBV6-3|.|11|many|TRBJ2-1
CASSSSYEQFF
TGTGCCAGCAGTTCTAGCTATGAGCAGTTCTTC
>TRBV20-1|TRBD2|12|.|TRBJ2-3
CSASGGGDTQYF
TGCAGTGCTAGCGGGGGGGGGGATACGCAGTATTTT
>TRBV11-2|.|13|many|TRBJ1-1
CASSRGLGTEAFF
TGCGCCAGCAGCCGGGGGTTAGGCACTGAAGCTTTCTTT
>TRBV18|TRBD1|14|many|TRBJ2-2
CASSGQPNTGELFF
TGTGCCAGCTCGGGACAGCCGAACACCGGGGAGCTGTTTTTT
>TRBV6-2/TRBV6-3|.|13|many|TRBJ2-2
CASSPRDRGELFF
TGTGCCAGCAGCCCCCGGGATCGCGGGGAGCTGTTTTTT